The 6 T cell receptor beta chains below come from one sample, sequenced in a study of neoadjuvant anti-PD-1 for oral cavity cancer. Only in-frame clones appear in the TCRdb table, and some are missing; sequencing was by immunoSEQ multiplex PCR. The sample records 60,000 to 75,000 clones, about four fifths being singletons. The input for sequencing was PBMCs, taken before nivolumab (anti-PD-1) treatment. Receptors were obtained from a person aged 35-79 years with oral cavity squamous cell carcinoma.

J is TRBJ1-4 and V is TRBV19; 8 bases agree with TRBD1. This CDR3 spans 15 amino acids. Germline CDR1 and CDR2: LNHDA and SQIVND (reference sequence). After removal of 5 bases from V and 5 bases from J, the junction contained 7 bases not matched to a gene. The CDR3 loop is CASSFPGQVNEKLFF. CDR3 sequence (DNA): TGTGCCAGTAGTTTTCCGGGACAGGTGAATGAAAAACTGTTTTTT.

This clone is a singleton in its sample. The chain uses TRBV9 and TRBJ2-7; 9 bases align to TRBD2. Germline V CDR1 and CDR2: SGDLS, YYNGEE. The length of the CDR3 is 15 residues. V was pared by 0 bases and J by 2 bases, with 3 bases of the junction left unmatched. In DNA, the CDR3 is TGTGCCAGCAGCGTAGGACTAGCGGTCACCTACGAGCAGTACTTC. This sequence encodes CASSVGLAVTYEQYF.

This clone has a handful of counts. The chain carries TRBV2 and TRBJ1-1; possibly TRBD1 for D (5 bases). The germline gives CDR1 SNHLY, CDR2 FYNNEI. Trimming removed 10 bases from V and 10 bases from J, with 19 bases in between. The CDR3 is 12 amino acids. This CDR3 is CATGGVEGRAFF. In nucleotides, the CDR3 is TGTGCCACGGGGGGTGTTGAGGGTAGAGCTTTCTTT.

The rearrangement uses TRBV29-1 and TRBJ2-7, with D possibly TRBD1 on 5 matching bases. This CDR3 is built from 12 residues. Per the germline V gene, CDR1 is SQVTM and CDR2 is ANQGSEA. V lost 6 bases, J lost 4 bases, and 13 bases lay in between. The CDR3 DNA reads as TGCAGCGTGGAGACAGCGCTGTACGAGCAGTACTTC. The encoded protein is CSVETALYEQYF.

The chain carries TRBV19 and TRBJ1-2, with D tentatively TRBD1 (6 bases). The CDR3 consists of 15 residues. Between the trimmed V and J ends, which lost 3 bases and 8 bases, there was a span of 19 bases. CDR1 is LNHDA and CDR2 is SQIVND in the germline V gene (reference sequence). The CDR3 DNA is TGTGCCAGTAGTATCACGGTACTACGAGGGGGGGGCTACACCTTC. Translation: CASSITVLRGGGYTF.

This chain joins TRBV5-4 and TRBJ1-2; tentatively, D is TRBD1 (5 bases). The V end was cut by 7 bases, the J end by 1 base, with 11 bases between. The CDR3 extends over 13 amino acids. Germline CDR1 reads SGHNT; CDR2 reads YYREEE (reference sequence). This chain's CDR3 is CASGQTVNYGYTF. CDR3 DNA sequence: TGTGCCAGCGGCCAGACAGTTAACTATGGCTACACCTTC.